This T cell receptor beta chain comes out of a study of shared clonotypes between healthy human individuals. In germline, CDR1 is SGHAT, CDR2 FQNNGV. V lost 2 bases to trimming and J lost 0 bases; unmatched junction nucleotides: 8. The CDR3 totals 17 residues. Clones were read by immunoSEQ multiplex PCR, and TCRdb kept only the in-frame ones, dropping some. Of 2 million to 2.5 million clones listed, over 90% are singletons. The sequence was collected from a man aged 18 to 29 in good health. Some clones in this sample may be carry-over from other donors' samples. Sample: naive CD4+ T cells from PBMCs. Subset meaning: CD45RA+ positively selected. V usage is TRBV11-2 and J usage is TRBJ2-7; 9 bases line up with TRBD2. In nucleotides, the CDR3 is TGTGCCAGCAGCTTACTTCCTAGCGGGACCCCCTCCTACGAGCAGTACTTC. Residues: CASSLLPSGTPSYEQYF.